This TCR beta chain was profiled in a study of graft-versus-host responses after intestinal transplantation. Germline V gene sequence: CDR1 LGHNA, CDR2 YNFKEQ. The CDR3 contains 19 residues. The junction had 17 bases not matched to a gene; V was cut back by 4 bases and J by 3 bases. TCRdb's copy holds only in-frame clones and misses some; the assay was immunoSEQ multiplex PCR. The sample carries 6,400 or so clones, around 91% recorded once. Sequenced material: PBMCs, taken just under 85 days after transplant. The source is a human patient who received an intestinal transplant, so some T cells may come from the graft donor. The gene calls are TRBV4-2 and TRBJ2-5; 10 nucleotides line up with TRBD2. CDR3 DNA sequence: TGTGCCAGCAGCCCCCGTAGCGGGGGGATCGCGGGAGATGAAGAGACCCAGTACTTC. It translates to CASSPRSGGIAGDEETQYF.